This T cell receptor beta chain came from a study of blood T cell repertoires in COVID-19 (dated by TCRdb to between 2020 and 2021). Describing the broader study: Samples covering the acute and convalescent phases of COVID-19 were provided by collaborators in the United States, Italy and Spain. HLA class I and class II types, where available, came from metadata supplied by the sample provider rather than from assay-based typing. Nearly every sample came with metadata listing a de-identified subject ID, COVID-19 status, age in years and sex. The samples were drawn from two sources: the first 160 participants of the ongoing ImmuneRACE study, and 1,000 to 1,500 subjects contributed by 6 global collaborators. Subjects who had been exposed to COVID-19, were actively infected with it, or had recovered from it provided the deeply sampled blood TCRbeta repertoires that made up the dataset. A freely available public database, intended as a resource for researchers studying the immune response to SARS-CoV-2, is where the repertoires were released. The prospective study material was composed of cDNA or gDNA derived from T cells, B-cell-depleted T cells, or PBMCs.

CDR1 and CDR2, looked up from the germline V gene (reference sequence), are MNHNY and SVGAGI. The CDR3, cysteine through phenylalanine, is 15 amino acids long. Only the CDR3 region is kept as DNA, spanning 45 bases read in frame from base 1. V is trimmed back by 9 bases and J by 3 bases, and the junction contains 9 bases that no gene match accounts for. The paper's findings and limits, for the study overall: Clinical and demographic metadata were provided uncurated, with the amount varying by source and participant.

TCRbeta CDR3 regions were amplified from genomic DNA using the immunoSEQ Assay, a bias-controlled multiplex PCR. The original methods were these. The number of nucleated cells in each sample was estimated from the amplification of reference gene primers within the assay. To quantify the absolute abundance of each unique TCRbeta CDR3 rearrangement, sequence reads were collapsed and filtered. Productive Simpson clonality was computed per sample as the square root of Simpson's diversity index over productive rearrangements. Imported from immuneACCESS, the table was reduced by TCRdb to in-frame sequences with V and J called. These copies leave out some clones; in studies compared against another copy, an unresolved V gene accounts for under half, and the cause of the remainder is not known. The DNA was the basis for D and trimming; V, J and clone size are from that table. The sample includes roughly 300,000 clones, with approximately 88% observed a single time. The top ten constitute 9.4% of the sample.

Each collaborating institution followed its own protocols to collect whole blood in K2EDTA tubes. For TCRbeta analysis, collaborators shipped samples in one of three forms: frozen whole blood, isolated PBMCs, or DNA extracted from either of those sample types. About this clone itself: What antigen it recognizes has not been identified. Base quality data are lacking; no much larger clone is found one base away.

The sequence links TRBV6-6 to TRBJ1-5; 9 middle bases align to TRBD1. Sequencing input: peripheral blood. The clonotype was recovered from a man aged 18 to 29 with active or convalescent COVID-19. The CDR3 amino acid sequence is: CAREPGTGTNQPQHF. Here is the DNA: TGTGCCAGAGAACCCGGGACAGGGACCAATCAGCCCCAGCATTTT.